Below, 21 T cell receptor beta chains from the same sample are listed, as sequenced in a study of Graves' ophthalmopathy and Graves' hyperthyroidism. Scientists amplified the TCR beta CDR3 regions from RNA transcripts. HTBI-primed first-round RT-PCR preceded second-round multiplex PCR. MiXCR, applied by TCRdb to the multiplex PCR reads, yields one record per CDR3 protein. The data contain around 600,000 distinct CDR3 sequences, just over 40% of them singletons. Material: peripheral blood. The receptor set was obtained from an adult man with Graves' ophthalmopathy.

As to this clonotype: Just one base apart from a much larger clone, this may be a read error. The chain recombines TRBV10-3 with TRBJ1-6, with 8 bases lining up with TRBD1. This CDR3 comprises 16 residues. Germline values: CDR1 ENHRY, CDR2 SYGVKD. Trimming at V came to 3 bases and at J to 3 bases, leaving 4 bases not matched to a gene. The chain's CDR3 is CAISEEDRGYNSPLHF. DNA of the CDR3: TGTGCCATCAGTGAAGAAGACAGGGGCTATAATTCACCCCTCCACTTT.

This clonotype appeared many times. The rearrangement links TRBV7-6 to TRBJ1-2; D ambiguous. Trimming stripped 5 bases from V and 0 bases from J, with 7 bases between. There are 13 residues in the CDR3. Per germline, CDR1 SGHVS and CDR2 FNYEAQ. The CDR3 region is CASSDGANYGYTF. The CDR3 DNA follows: TGTGCCAGCAGCGACGGGGCTAACTATGGCTACACCTTC.

CDR3 loop: CSARAPRGYEQYF. Here the CDR3 DNA reads TGCAGTGCTAGAGCTCCCAGGGGATACGAGCAGTACTTC. V is TRBV20-1 and J is TRBJ2-7; TRBD1 is a possible D gene (6 bases). CDR3 size: 13 residues. Trimming shortened V by 1 base and J by 4 bases, and 11 bases separated the two germline ends. CDR1 is DFQATT, CDR2 SNEGSKA, per germline (reference sequence).

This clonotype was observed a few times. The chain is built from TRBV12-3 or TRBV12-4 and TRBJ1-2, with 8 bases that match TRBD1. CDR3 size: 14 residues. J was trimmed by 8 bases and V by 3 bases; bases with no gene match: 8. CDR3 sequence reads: CASSFWDRMGGYTF. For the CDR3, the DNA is TGTGCCAGCAGTTTTTGGGACAGGATGGGAGGCTACACCTTC.

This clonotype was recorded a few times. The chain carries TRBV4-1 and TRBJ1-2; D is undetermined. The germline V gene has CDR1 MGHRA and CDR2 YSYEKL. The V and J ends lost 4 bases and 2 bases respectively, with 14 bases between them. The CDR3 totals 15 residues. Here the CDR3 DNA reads TGCGCCAGCAGCCCCATCTATGGGGAGAACTATGGCTACACCTTC. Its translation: CASSPIYGENYGYTF.

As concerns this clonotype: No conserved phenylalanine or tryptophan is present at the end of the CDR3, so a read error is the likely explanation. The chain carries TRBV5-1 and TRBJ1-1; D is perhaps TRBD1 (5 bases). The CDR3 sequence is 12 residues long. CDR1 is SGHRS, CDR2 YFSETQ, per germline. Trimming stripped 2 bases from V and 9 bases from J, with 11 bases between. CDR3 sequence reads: CASSFPDSKAFL. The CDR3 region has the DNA TGCGCCAGCAGCTTTCCTGACAGCAAAGCTTTCCTT.

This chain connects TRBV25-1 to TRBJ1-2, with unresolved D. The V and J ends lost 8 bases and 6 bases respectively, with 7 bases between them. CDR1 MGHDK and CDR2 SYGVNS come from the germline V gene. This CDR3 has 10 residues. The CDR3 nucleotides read TGTGCCAGCGTTGAGGATGGCTACACCTTC. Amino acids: CASVEDGYTF.

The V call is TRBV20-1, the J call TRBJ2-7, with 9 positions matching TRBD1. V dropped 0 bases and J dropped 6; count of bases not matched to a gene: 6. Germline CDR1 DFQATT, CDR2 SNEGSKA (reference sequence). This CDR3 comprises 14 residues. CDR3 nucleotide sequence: TGCAGTGCTAGAGATACAGGGGGCTTGGGCGAGCAGTACTTC. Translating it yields CSARDTGGLGEQYF.

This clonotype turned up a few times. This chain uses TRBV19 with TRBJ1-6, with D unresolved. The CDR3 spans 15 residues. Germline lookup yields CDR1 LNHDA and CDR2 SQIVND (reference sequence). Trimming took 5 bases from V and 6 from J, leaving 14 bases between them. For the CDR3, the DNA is TGTGCCAGTAGTTACAGACCGGGTCTTAATTCACCCCTCCACTTT. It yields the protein CASSYRPGLNSPLHF.

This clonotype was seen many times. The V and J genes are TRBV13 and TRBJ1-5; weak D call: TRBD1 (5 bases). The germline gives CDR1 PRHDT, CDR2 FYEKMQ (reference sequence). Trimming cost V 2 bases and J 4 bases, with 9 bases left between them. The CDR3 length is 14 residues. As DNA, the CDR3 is TGTGCCAGCAGCTTAAGGGGCTTTAATCAGCCCCAGCATTTT. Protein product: CASSLRGFNQPQHF.

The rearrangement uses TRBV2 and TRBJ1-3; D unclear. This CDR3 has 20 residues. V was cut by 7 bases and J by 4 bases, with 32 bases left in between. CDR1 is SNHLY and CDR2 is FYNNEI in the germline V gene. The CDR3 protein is CASKTTFSARLGFTGNTIYF. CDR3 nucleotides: TGTGCCAGCAAAACCACTTTTTCTGCGCGGCTGGGTTTCACCGGAAACACCATATATTTT.

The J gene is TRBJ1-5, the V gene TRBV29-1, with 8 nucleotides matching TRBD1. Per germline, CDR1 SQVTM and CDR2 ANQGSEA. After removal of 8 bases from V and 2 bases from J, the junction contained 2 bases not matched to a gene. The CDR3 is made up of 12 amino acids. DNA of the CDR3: TGCAGCTCGGACAGGGGCAATCAGCCCCAGCATTTT. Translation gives CSSDRGNQPQHF.

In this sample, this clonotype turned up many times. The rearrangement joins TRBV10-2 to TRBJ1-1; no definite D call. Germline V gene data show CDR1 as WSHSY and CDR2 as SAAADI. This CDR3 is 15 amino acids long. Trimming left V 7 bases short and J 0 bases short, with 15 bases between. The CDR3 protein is CASTEGSFMNTEAFF. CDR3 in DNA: TGCGCCAGCACCGAGGGCAGTTTCATGAACACTGAAGCTTTCTTT.

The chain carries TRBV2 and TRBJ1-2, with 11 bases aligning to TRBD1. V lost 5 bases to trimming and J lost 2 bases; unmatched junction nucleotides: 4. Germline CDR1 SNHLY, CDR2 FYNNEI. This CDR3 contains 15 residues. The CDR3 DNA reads TGTGCCAGCAGTAAACGGGACAGGGGGAACTATGGCTACACCTTC. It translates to CASSKRDRGNYGYTF.

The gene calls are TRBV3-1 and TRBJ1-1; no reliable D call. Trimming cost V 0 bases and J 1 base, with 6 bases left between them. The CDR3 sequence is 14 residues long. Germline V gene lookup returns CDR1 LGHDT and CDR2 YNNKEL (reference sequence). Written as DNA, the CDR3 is TGTGCCAGCAGCCAAGATTGGGGGAACACTGAAGCTTTCTTT. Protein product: CASSQDWGNTEAFF.

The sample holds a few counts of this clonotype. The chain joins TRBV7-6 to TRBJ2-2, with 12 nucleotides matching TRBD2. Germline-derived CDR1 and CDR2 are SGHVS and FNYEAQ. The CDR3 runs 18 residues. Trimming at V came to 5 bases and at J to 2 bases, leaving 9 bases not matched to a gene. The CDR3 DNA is TGTGCCAGCAGCCCAAGACTAGCGGGAGAGGCCAACACCGGGGAGCTGTTTTTT. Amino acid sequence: CASSPRLAGEANTGELFF. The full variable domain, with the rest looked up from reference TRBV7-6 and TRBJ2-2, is GAGVSQSPRYKVTKRGQDVALRCDPISGHVSLYWYRQALGQGPEFLTYFNYEAQQDKSGLPNDRFSAERPEGSISTLTIQRTEQRDSAMYRCASSPRLAGEANTGELFFGEGSRLTVL.

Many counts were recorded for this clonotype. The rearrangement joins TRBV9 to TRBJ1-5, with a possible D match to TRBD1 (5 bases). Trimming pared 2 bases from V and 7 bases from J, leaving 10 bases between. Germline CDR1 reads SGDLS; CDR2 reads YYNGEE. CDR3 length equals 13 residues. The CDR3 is CASSVAGRQPQHF. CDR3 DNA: TGTGCCAGCAGCGTGGCAGGGAGACAGCCCCAGCATTTT.

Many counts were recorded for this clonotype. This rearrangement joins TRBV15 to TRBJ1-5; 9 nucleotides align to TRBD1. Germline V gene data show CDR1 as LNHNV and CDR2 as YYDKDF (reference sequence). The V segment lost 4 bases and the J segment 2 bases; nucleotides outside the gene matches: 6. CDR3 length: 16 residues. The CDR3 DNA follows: TGTGCCACCAGCAACAACAGGGGGCTAGGCAATCAGCCCCAGCATTTT. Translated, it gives CATSNNRGLGNQPQHF.

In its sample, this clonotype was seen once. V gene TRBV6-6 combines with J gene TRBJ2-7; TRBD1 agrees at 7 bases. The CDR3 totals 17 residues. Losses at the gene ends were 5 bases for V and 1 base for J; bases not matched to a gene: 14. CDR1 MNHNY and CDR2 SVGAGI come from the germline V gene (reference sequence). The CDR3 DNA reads TGTGCCAGCAGTCCCATCTCTCGACAGGGCTATTCCTACGAGCAGTACTTC. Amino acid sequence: CASSPISRQGYSYEQYF.

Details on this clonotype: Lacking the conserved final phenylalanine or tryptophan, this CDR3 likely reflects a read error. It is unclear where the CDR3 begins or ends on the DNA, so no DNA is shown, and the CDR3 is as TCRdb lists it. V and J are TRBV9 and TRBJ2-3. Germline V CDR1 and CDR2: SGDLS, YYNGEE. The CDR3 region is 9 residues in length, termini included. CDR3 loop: CASSVDGGG.

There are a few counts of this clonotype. CDR3 residues: CASSPLGPQPQHF. Written as DNA, the CDR3 is TGTGCCAGCAGTCCACTCGGTCCTCAGCCCCAGCATTTT. This sequence joins TRBV6-5 and TRBJ1-5; D unresolved. The CDR3 runs to 13 residues. Trimming cost V 5 bases and J 6 bases, with 11 bases left between them. CDR1 is MNHEY and CDR2 is SVGAGI in the germline V gene.